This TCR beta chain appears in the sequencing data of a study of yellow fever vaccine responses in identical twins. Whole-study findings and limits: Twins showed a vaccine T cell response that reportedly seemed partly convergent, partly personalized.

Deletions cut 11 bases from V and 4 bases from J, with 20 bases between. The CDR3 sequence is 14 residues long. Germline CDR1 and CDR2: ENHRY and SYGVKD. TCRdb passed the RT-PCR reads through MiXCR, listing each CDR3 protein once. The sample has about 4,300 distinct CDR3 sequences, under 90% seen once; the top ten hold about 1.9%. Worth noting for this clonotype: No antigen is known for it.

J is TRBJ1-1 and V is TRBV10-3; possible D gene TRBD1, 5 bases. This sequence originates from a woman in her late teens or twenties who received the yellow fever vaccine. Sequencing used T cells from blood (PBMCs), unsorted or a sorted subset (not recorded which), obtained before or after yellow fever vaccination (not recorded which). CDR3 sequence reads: CAAAPGAVSTEAFF. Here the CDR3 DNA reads TGTGCCGCGGCCCCCGGGGCCGTTAGCACTGAAGCTTTCTTT.